The sequence of this T cell receptor beta chain was determined in a study of breast tumors, draining lymph nodes, adjacent tissues (dated by TCRdb to the mid-2010s). Concerning the study at large: In breast cancer patients, the study compared the TCR beta repertoires of tumor, adjacent nontumor tissue and axillary lymph nodes. The study aimed to assess the relationships and possible T-cell exchange between tumor, surrounding tissue and draining lymph node repertoires in human breast cancer.

General findings and caveats noted by the study authors: Tumor and nontumor tissue repertoires were significantly more similar in luminal-like than in basal-like breast cancer. The study presented the conclusion that tumor T cells originate in lymph nodes as consistent with a hypothesis, not as something directly demonstrated. Tumors showed preferential V and J gene usage, and their T-cell repertoire diversity fell below that of lymph nodes yet above that of nontumor tissue. A scenario in which most tumor T cells derive from the lymph node and then expand within tumor tissue was judged to be consistent with the data.

As to this clonotype: The antigen it binds to is not known. No base quality values were provided; no much bigger clone lies one nucleotide off.

These reads were obtained on an Illumina HiSeq 2000. Multiplex PCR amplification was used to build the TCR beta chain libraries. High-throughput sequencing was used to analyze the amplified TCR beta chain products. Using fastp at Q25 and MiXCR, TCRdb reprocessed the public reads and kept productive beta chains. When rows share a CDR3 protein, they turn into one entry using the most common DNA and genes. The sample table lists under 300,000 distinct CDR3 sequences, 30% to 35% of them with a count of one. The ten largest clones capture approximately 3.7% of the sample. Inclusive of the bounding cysteine and phenylalanine, the CDR3 is 16 residues long. This entry keeps only the CDR3 DNA: 48 bases, framed from base 1. For this chain, trimming is 5 bases at the V end and 8 bases at the J end, and the number of junction bases without a gene match is 11. CDR1 and CDR2 (MNHNY, SVGAGI) derive from the germline V gene (reference sequence).

Lymph node samples came from the axillary draining lymph nodes of breast cancer patients. Material: axillary lymph node tissue. In this chain, TRBV6-6 is recombined with TRBJ2-1, with 11 middle bases fitting TRBD2. The source is a female donor with breast cancer. Some clones in this sample may be carry-over from other donors' samples. The DNA is TGTGCCAGCAGTCACCCTACTAGCGGGAGTAGGGATGAGCAGTTCTTC. Its amino acids are CASSHPTSGSRDEQFF.